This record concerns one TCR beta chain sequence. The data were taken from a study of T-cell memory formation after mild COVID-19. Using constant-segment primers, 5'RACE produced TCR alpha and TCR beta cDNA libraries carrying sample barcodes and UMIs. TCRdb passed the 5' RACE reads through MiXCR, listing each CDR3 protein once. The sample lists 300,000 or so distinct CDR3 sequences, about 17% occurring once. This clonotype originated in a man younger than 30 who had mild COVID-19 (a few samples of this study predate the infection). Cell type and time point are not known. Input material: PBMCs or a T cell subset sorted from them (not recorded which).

CDR3 bases: TGTGCCAGCAGCTTAAGCTCCACCTACGAGCAGTACTTC. This gives the protein CASSLSSTYEQYF. The rearrangement uses TRBV7-2 and TRBJ2-7; D is undetermined. The germline CDR1 and CDR2 sequences are SGHTA and FQGNSA. The CDR3 contains 13 residues. V was pared by 2 bases and J by 2 bases, with 7 bases between.